These 16 T cell receptor beta chains share one sample of origin, sequenced in a study of cytomegalovirus exposure and HLA in healthy donors. The PCR ran on 60 Vbeta and 13 Jbeta primers. TCRdb keeps only in-frame clones here, not all; method: immunoSEQ multiplex PCR. The repertoire holds about 110,000 clones, with roughly 76% as singletons. The sequencing input was PBMCs. The receptors here all came from a woman in her forties or fifties in good health and CMV-seropositive.

J is TRBJ2-5 and V is TRBV5-5; 7 nucleotides agree with TRBD2. CDR3 length equals 15 residues. Germline values: CDR1 SGHKS, CDR2 YYEKEE (reference sequence). Germline trimming cut 3 bases from V and 5 bases from J; bases unmatched to any gene: 10. CDR3 loop: CASSYFGLVTETQYF. As DNA, the CDR3 is TGTGCCAGCAGCTACTTCGGACTAGTTACGGAGACCCAGTACTTC.

The chain links TRBV2 to TRBJ2-1; D perhaps matches TRBD2 (6 bases). Per the germline V gene, CDR1 is SNHLY and CDR2 is FYNNEI. The CDR3 has 14 amino acids. V dropped 8 bases and J dropped 5 bases, with 16 bases sitting between them. CDR3: CASEQSAGDNEQFF. CDR3 in DNA: TGTGCCAGCGAACAATCAGCGGGCGACAATGAGCAGTTCTTC.

The V call is TRBV9, the J call TRBJ1-3; D is unclear. The V gene lost 4 bases and the J gene lost 4 bases, with 6 bases spanning the gap. The CDR3 has 12 residues. Germline assignment: CDR1 SGDLS and CDR2 YYNGEE. CDR3 amino acids: CASSPRGNTIYF. CDR3 nucleotide sequence: TGTGCCAGCAGCCCCCGGGGAAACACCATATATTTT.

The chain joins TRBV7-6 to TRBJ1-2; D may be TRBD1 (5 bases). Trimming shortened V by 1 base and J by 10 bases, and 16 bases separated the two germline ends. The CDR3 length is 14 residues. Per germline, CDR1 SGHVS and CDR2 FNYEAQ. CDR3 sequence: CASSLVPLTELYTF. DNA for the CDR3: TGTGCCAGCAGCTTAGTCCCCTTGACAGAGCTCTACACCTTC.

This clone was observed a handful of times. The genes are TRBV18 and TRBJ2-7; TRBD1 aligns across 7 bases. Trimming at V came to 3 bases and at J to 2 bases, leaving 4 bases not matched to a gene. Looked up from germline, CDR1 is KGHSH and CDR2 is LQKENI. CDR3 length: 14 residues. The CDR3 DNA follows: TGTGCCAGCTCACCCGACAGGGCCCCCTACGAGCAGTACTTC. This translates into CASSPDRAPYEQYF.

The chain has TRBV7-8 and TRBJ2-1, with D tentatively TRBD2 (5 bases). The V end was cut by 1 base, the J end by 12 bases, with 13 bases between. The germline gives CDR1 SGHVS, CDR2 FQNEAQ. The CDR3 runs 13 residues. DNA for the CDR3: TGTGCCAGCAGCTTAGGAAACCACGAGGGGCAGTTCTTC. Translation: CASSLGNHEGQFF.

This sequence joins TRBV27 and TRBJ1-4, with D possibly matching TRBD1 (5 bases). This CDR3 contains 13 residues. CDR1 is MNHEY, CDR2 SMNVEV, per germline (reference sequence). Trimming took 5 bases from V and 4 from J, leaving 8 bases between them. Written as DNA, the CDR3 is TGTGCCAGCAGTAAAAGGGGTAATGAAAAACTGTTTTTT. This gives the protein CASSKRGNEKLFF.

The gene calls are TRBV2 and TRBJ2-2; TRBD2 might be the D (6 bases). The CDR3 runs 15 residues. The ends were cut back, 4 bases at V and 3 bases at J, with 12 bases in the middle. Germline V gives CDR1 SNHLY, CDR2 FYNNEI. This CDR3 is CASSGDGGDTGELFF. The CDR3 nucleotides read TGTGCCAGCAGTGGAGACGGCGGGGACACCGGGGAGCTGTTTTTT.

The chain employs TRBV27 and TRBJ2-1, with TRBD1 as a possible D gene (6 bases). CDR1 and CDR2 from the germline V gene are MNHEY and SMNVEV (reference sequence). Trimming pared 3 bases from V and 6 bases from J, leaving 15 bases between. The CDR3 runs 15 residues. Here the CDR3 reads CASSFSRTEGNEQFF. CDR3 nucleotide sequence: TGTGCCAGCAGTTTCTCCAGGACAGAGGGCAATGAGCAGTTCTTC.

This clone was counted once. The V call is TRBV5-1, the J call TRBJ1-4; D is ambiguous. CDR3 length: 15 amino acids. V gave up 0 bases and J gave up 0 bases, with 6 bases separating them. CDR1 SGHRS and CDR2 YFSETQ come from the germline V gene. In DNA, the CDR3 is TGCGCCAGCAGCTTGGCGGTAGCAACTAATGAAAAACTGTTTTTT. Translated, it gives CASSLAVATNEKLFF.

This clone was recorded a few times. The chain couples TRBV11-2 to TRBJ2-5; TRBD1 agrees at 9 bases. The CDR3 extends over 16 amino acids. The V gene end was trimmed by 1 base and the J gene end by 2 bases; junction bases not matched to a gene: 5. Germline loops: CDR1 SGHAT, CDR2 FQNNGV. The CDR3 nucleotides read TGTGCCAGCAGCTTAGGGGGGACAGGGACACAAGAGACCCAGTACTTC. Protein product: CASSLGGTGTQETQYF.

This chain uses TRBV12-5 with TRBJ1-1; the D is unclear. This CDR3 is 13 amino acids long. Trimming left V 1 base short and J 1 base short, with 4 bases between. Per the germline V gene, CDR1 is LGHNT and CDR2 is FRNRAP. The chain's CDR3 is CASGLAKNTEAFF. The CDR3 DNA is TGTGCTAGTGGTTTGGCCAAGAACACTGAAGCTTTCTTT.

V gene TRBV7-9 combines with J gene TRBJ1-2; 11 bases are shared with TRBD1. In germline, CDR1 is SEHNR, CDR2 FQNEAQ (reference sequence). The CDR3 spans 15 residues. The V and J ends lost 8 bases and 1 base, in that order; junction bases with no gene match: 6. This CDR3 is CASGDRGKGNYGYTF. As DNA, the CDR3 is TGTGCCAGCGGGGACAGGGGGAAGGGTAACTATGGCTACACCTTC.

The chain recombines TRBV7-8 with TRBJ1-2, with TRBD1 identical over 9 bases. CDR1 and CDR2 (germline): SGHVS, FQNEAQ. Losses at the gene ends were 5 bases for V and 7 bases for J; bases not matched to a gene: 17. The CDR3 consists of 17 residues. The CDR3 loop is CASSQGARTGDTGGYTF. The CDR3 DNA follows: TGTGCCAGCAGCCAAGGGGCCCGGACAGGGGATACGGGTGGCTACACCTTC.

V usage is TRBV7-9 and J usage is TRBJ2-1, with TRBD2 matching 11 bases. The germline CDR1 and CDR2 sequences are SEHNR and FQNEAQ (reference sequence). This CDR3 has 15 amino acids. V shed 1 base and J 6 bases; nucleotides not matched to a gene: 2. CDR3 sequence: CASSLVLAGANEQFF. For the CDR3, the DNA is TGTGCCAGCAGCTTAGTACTAGCGGGGGCCAATGAGCAGTTCTTC. The whole variable domain, remainder taken from reference TRBV7-9 and TRBJ2-1, is DTGVSQNPRHKITKRGQNVTFRCDPISEHNRLYWYRQTLGQGPEFLTYFQNEAQLEKSRLLSDRFSAERPKGSFSTLEIQRTEQGDSAMYLCASSLVLAGANEQFFGPGTRLTVL.

This rearrangement joins TRBV5-1 to TRBJ2-3, with 11 bases that match TRBD2. Germline CDR1 and CDR2: SGHRS and YFSETQ. V lost 5 bases to trimming and J lost 3 bases; unmatched junction nucleotides: 5. The CDR3 consists of 15 residues. CDR3 protein: CASSQGLAETDTQYF. The CDR3 nucleotides read TGCGCCAGCAGTCAGGGACTAGCGGAAACAGATACGCAGTATTTT.